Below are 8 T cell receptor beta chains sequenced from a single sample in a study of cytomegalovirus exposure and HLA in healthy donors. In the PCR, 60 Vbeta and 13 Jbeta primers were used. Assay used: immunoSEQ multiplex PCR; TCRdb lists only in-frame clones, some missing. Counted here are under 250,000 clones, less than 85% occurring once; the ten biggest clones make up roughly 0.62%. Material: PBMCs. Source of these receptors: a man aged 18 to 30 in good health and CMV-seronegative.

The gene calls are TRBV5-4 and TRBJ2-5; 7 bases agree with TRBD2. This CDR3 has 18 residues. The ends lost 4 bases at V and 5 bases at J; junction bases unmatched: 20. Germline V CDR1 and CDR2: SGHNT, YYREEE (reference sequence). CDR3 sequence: CASSPGGPEQGRRETQYF. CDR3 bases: TGTGCCAGCAGCCCGGGGGGACCGGAGCAGGGTCGGCGGGAGACCCAGTACTTC.

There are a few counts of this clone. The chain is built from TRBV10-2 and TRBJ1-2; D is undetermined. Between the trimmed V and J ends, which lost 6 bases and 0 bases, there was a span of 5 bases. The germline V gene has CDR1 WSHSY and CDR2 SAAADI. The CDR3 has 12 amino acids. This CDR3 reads CASRAANYGYTF. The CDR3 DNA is TGCGCCAGCAGGGCCGCTAACTATGGCTACACCTTC.

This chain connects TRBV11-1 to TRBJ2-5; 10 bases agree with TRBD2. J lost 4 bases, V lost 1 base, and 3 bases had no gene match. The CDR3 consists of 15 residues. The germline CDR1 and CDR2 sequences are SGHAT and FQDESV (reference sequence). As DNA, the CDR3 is TGTGCCAGCAGCTTAGGGAGCGGGAGGGGAGAGACCCAGTACTTC. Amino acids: CASSLGSGRGETQYF.

CDR3 nucleotide sequence: TGTGCCAGCAGTCCATCCTCTAGCGGGAGGGGGGGCACAGATACGCAGTATTTT. Its translation is CASSPSSSGRGGTDTQYF. This chain joins TRBV28 and TRBJ2-3, with 12 bases aligning to TRBD2. Germline-derived CDR1 and CDR2 are MDHEN and SYDVKM. The CDR3 has 18 residues. V shed 5 bases and J 1 base; nucleotides not matched to a gene: 10.

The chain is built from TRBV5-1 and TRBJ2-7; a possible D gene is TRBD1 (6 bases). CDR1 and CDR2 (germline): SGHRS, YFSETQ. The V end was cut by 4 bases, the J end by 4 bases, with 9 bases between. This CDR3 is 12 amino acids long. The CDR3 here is CASSMDSYEQYF. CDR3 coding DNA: TGCGCCAGCAGCATGGACAGTTACGAGCAGTACTTC.

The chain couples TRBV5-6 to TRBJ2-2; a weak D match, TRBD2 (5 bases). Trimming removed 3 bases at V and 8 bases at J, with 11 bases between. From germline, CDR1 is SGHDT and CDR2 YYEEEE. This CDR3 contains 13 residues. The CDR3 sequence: CASSYGLWGELFF. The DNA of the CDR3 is TGTGCCAGCAGCTACGGACTCTGGGGGGAGCTGTTTTTT.

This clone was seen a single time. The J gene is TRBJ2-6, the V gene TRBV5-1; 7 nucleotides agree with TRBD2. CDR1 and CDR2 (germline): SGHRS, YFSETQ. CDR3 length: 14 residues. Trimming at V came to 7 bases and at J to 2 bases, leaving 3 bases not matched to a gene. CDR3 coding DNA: TGCGCCAGCGGGGGGGTGCCTGGGGCCAACGTCCTGACTTTC. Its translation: CASGGVPGANVLTF.

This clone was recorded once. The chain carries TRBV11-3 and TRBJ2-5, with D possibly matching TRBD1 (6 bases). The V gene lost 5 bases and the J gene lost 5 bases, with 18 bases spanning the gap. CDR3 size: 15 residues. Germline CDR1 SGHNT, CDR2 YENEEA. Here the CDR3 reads CASSPGVLADETQYF. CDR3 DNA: TGTGCCAGCAGCCCAGGGGTATTGGCTGATGAGACCCAGTACTTC.